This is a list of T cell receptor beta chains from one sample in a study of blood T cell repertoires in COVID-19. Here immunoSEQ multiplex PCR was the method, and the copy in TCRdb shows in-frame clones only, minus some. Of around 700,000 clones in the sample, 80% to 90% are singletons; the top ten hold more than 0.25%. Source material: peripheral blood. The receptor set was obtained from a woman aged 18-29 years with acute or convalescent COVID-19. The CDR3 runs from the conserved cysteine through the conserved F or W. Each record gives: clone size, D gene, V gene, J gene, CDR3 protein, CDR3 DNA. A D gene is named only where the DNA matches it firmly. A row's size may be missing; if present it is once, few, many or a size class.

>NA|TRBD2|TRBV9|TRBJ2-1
CASSGTKSPRDYNEQFF
TGTGCCAGTTCCGGGACTAAGTCCCCTCGGGATTACAATGAGCAGTTCTTC
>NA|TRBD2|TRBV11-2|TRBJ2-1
CASSLLGLADNEQFF
TGTGCCAGCAGCTTGTTGGGACTAGCGGACAATGAGCAGTTCTTC
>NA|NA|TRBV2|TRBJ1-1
CASPGLGDKVTEAFF
TGTGCCAGCCCGGGTTTGGGAGACAAAGTGACTGAAGCTTTCTTT
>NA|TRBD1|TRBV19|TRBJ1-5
CASTGGHQPQHF
TGTGCCTCGACAGGGGGCCATCAGCCCCAGCATTTT
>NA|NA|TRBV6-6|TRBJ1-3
CASRGVTAGNTIYF
TGTGCCAGCAGAGGGGTAACTGCTGGAAACACCATATATTTT
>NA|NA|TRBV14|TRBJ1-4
CASSQRVLHTGGSWTNEKLFF
TGTGCCAGCAGCCAAAGGGTATTACACACGGGGGGCTCGTGGACGAATGAAAAACTGTTTTTT
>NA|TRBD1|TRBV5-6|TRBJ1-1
CASSLAGQVPEAFF
TGTGCCAGCAGCTTGGCGGGACAGGTACCCGAAGCTTTCTTT
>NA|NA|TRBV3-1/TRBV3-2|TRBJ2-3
CASSQVRTARTDTQYF
TGTGCCAGCAGCCAAGTACGTACAGCCCGCACAGATACGCAGTATTTT
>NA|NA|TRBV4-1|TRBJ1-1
CASSQAEANTEAFF
TGCGCCAGCAGCCAGGCGGAAGCGAACACTGAAGCTTTCTTT
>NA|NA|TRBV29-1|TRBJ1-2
CSARDSNYVYGYTF
TGCAGCGCCCGGGATTCGAATTATGTCTATGGCTACACCTTC
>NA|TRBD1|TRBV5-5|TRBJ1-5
CASGPQTGVQPQHF
TGTGCCAGCGGACCCCAGACAGGGGTTCAGCCCCAGCATTTT
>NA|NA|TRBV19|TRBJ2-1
CASSIGRRVSYNEQFF
TGTGCCAGTAGTATAGGGCGGAGGGTTTCCTACAATGAGCAGTTCTTC
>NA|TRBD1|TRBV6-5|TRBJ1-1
CASSIQGRNTEAFF
TGTGCCAGCAGTATACAGGGGCGGAACACTGAAGCTTTCTTT
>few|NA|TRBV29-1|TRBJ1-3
CSVGGSSGNTIYF
TGCAGCGTGGGCGGTAGCTCTGGAAACACCATATATTTT
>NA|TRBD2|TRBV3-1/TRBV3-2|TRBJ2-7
CASSSRWIAGGYAQYF
TGTGCCAGCAGTTCTCGATGGATAGCGGGGGGATACGCTCAGTACTTC
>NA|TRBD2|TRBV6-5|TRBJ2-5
CASSLMTSTETQYF
TGTGCCAGCAGCCTCATGACTAGCACGGAGACCCAGTACTTC
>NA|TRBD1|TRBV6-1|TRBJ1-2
CASSDKGAGYGYTF
TGTGCCAGCAGTGATAAGGGGGCCGGGTATGGCTACACCTTC
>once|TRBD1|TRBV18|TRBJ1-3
CASSQNRGSGNTIYF
TGTGCCAGCTCACAAAACAGGGGTTCTGGAAACACCATATATTTT
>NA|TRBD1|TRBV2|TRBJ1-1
CASHRGVTEAFF
TGTGCCTCTCACAGGGGGGTCACTGAAGCTTTCTTT
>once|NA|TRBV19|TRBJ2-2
CASSMVQGTGELFF
TGTGCCAGTAGTATGGTTCAGGGCACCGGGGAGCTGTTTTTT
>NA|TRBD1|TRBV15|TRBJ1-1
CATSRGPAGGSEAFF
TGTGCCACCAGCAGAGGTCCGGCAGGGGGTTCTGAAGCTTTCTTT
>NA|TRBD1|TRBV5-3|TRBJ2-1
CARARDSGFNEQFF
TGTGCCAGAGCCCGGGACAGCGGTTTCAATGAGCAGTTCTTC
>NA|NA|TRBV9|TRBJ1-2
CASSPRRDRSNYGYTF
TGTGCCAGCAGCCCAAGAAGAGACAGGTCCAACTATGGCTACACCTTC
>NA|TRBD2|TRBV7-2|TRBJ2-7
CASSLVSGGEQYF
TGTGCCAGCAGCTTAGTTTCGGGGGGCGAGCAGTACTTC
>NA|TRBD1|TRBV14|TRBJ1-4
CASSTGGGEKLFF
TGTGCCAGCAGTACAGGGGGAGGTGAAAAACTGTTTTTT
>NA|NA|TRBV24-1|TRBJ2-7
CATSEEGSNEQYF
TGTGCCACCAGTGAAGAGGGTTCCAACGAGCAGTACTTC
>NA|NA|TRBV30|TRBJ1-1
CAWSVSLGSGAFF
TGTGCCTGGAGTGTATCTCTGGGCAGTGGAGCTTTCTTT
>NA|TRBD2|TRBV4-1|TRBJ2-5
CASSQEPLAGGFETQYF
TGCGCCAGCAGCCAAGAACCGCTAGCGGGGGGTTTCGAGACCCAGTACTTC
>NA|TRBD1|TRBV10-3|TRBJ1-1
CAISPEGQGGVTEAFF
TGTGCCATCAGCCCCGAGGGACAGGGGGGGGTCACTGAAGCTTTCTTT
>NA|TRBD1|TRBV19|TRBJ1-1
CASSRARGPGGGGNTEAFF
TGTGCCAGTAGTAGGGCCAGGGGGCCCGGCGGCGGTGGGAACACTGAAGCTTTCTTT
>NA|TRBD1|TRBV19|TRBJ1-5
CASMHFGQGNQPQHF
TGTGCCAGTATGCATTTTGGACAGGGAAATCAGCCCCAGCATTTT
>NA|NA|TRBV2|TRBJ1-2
CASSVRGLAAGRAGYTF
TGTGCCAGCAGTGTGCGGGGGCTCGCCGCAGGGAGAGCAGGCTACACCTTC
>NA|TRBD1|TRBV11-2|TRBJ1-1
CASSFGTGDTEAFF
TGTGCCAGCAGCTTCGGGACAGGGGACACTGAAGCTTTCTTT
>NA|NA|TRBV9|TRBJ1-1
CASSPRGMNTEAFF
TGTGCCAGCAGCCCTAGGGGGATGAACACTGAAGCTTTCTTT
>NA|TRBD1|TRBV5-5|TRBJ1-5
CASSFIFGRDSRQPQHF
TGTGCCAGCAGCTTTATTTTCGGTAGGGACAGTCGTCAGCCCCAGCATTTT